This entry concerns a single TCR beta chain. The record originates from a study of blood T cell repertoires in COVID-19. About the research overall: Acute and convalescent COVID-19 specimens originated in the United States, Italy and Spain.

Per the authors' pipeline: Using reference gene primer amplification, nucleated cell counts were estimated. Using immunoSEQ multiplex PCR, the repertoire was profiled, and TCRdb retains in-frame clones only, with some absent. V and J calls and clone size are given by that table; D and trimming were obtained from the DNA. The sample records approximately 330,000 clones, 85% to 90% being singletons. CDR1 and CDR2 from the germline V gene are SGHDN and FVKESK. V lost 1 base, J lost 5 bases, and 4 bases stayed unmatched. The CDR3 loop spans 14 amino acids. Sequences were obtained from peripheral blood. This receptor was obtained from a woman in her forties or fifties with active or convalescent COVID-19. The chain joins TRBV14 to TRBJ2-7, with 8 bases that match TRBD1. In nucleotides, the CDR3 is TGTGCCAGCAGCCAAGGGACAGGGCTAGACGAGCAGTACTTC. Translating it yields CASSQGTGLDEQYF. The full variable domain, in which reference TRBV14 and TRBJ2-7 provide the parts outside the CDR3, is EAGVTQFPSHSVIEKGQTVTLRCDPISGHDNLYWYRRVMGKEIKFLLHFVKESKQDESGMPNNRFLAERTGGTYSTLKVQPAELEDSGVYFCASSQGTGLDEQYFGPGTRLTVT.